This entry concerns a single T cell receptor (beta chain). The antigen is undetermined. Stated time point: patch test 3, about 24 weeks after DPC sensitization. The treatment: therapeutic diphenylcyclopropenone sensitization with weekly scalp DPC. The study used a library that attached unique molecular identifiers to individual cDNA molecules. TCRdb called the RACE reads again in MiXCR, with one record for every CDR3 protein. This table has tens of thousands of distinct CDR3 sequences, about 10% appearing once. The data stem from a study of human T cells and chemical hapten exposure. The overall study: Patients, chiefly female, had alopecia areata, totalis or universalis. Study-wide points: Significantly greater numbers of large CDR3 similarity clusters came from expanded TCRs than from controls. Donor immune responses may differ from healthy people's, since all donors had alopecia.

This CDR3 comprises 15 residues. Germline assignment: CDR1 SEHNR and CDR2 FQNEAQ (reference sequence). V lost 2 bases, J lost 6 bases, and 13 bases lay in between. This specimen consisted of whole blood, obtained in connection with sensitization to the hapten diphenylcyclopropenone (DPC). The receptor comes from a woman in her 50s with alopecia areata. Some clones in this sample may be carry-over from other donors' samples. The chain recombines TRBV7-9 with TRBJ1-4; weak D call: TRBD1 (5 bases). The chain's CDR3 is CASSLIIGTHEKLFF. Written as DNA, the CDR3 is TGTGCCAGCAGCTTAATTATCGGGACTCATGAAAAACTGTTTTTT.